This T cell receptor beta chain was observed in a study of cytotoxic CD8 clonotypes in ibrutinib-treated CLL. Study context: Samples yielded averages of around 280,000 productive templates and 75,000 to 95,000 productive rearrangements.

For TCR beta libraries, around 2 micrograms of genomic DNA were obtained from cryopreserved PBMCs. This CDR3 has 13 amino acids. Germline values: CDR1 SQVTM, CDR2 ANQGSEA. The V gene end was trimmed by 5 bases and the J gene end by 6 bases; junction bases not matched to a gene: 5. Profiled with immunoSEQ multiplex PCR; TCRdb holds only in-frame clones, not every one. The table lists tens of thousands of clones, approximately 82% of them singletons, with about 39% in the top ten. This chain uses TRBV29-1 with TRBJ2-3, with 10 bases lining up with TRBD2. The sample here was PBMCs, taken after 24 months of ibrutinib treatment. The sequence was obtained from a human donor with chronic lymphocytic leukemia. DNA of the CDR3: TGCAGCGTTACCGGGACTAGCGTGGATACGCAGTATTTT. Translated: CSVTGTSVDTQYF.